The rows below give T cell receptor beta chains drawn from one sample of a study of OX40 agonist ivuxolimab in advanced cancers. Repertoires were generated with immunoSEQ multiplex PCR, while TCRdb's copy carries only in-frame clones and drops some. The table lists roughly 76,000 clones, around 84% of them singletons. Specimen: CD4+ or CD8+ T cells sorted from blood, collected in a trial of the OX40 agonist ivuxolimab. These receptor sequences come from an adult with an advanced solid tumor such as melanoma, head and neck, liver or kidney cancer. Each CDR3 is given without its conserved first and last residue. The order of the fields is CDR3 protein, J gene, D gene, V gene, clone size. The D gene is left open where the match is weak. The size field is filled for only some rows; it gives once, few, many or a size class.

CDR3: ASSTPRRGGFNEQF
J: TRBJ2-1
D: TRBD2
V: TRBV11-2
size: -

CDR3: ASSPGTEPYNEQF
J: TRBJ2-1
D: TRBD1
V: TRBV19
size: -

CDR3: SVASLGLGGYQETQY
J: TRBJ2-5
D: -
V: TRBV29-1
size: -

CDR3: ASSYTSDRGVYGYT
J: TRBJ1-2
D: TRBD1
V: TRBV6-5
size: -

CDR3: ASSPRTGGLGGANVLT
J: TRBJ2-6
D: TRBD1
V: TRBV5-1
size: -

CDR3: ASSIYQMNTEAF
J: TRBJ1-1
D: -
V: TRBV19
size: -

CDR3: ASRPEPKNTEAF
J: TRBJ1-1
D: -
V: TRBV6-5
size: -

CDR3: ASRPSSGGLSNEQF
J: TRBJ2-1
D: TRBD2
V: TRBV5-8
size: -

CDR3: ASSLMTGIWETQY
J: TRBJ2-5
D: TRBD1
V: TRBV4-3
size: -

CDR3: ASSLGQGRDTEAF
J: TRBJ1-1
D: -
V: TRBV5-4
size: -

CDR3: ASSRQGDTWF
J: TRBJ2-1
D: TRBD1
V: TRBV7-3
size: -

CDR3: ASSYSTRVGNIQY
J: TRBJ2-4
D: -
V: TRBV6-5
size: once

CDR3: ASSSGTGDLYGYT
J: TRBJ1-2
D: TRBD1
V: TRBV28
size: -

CDR3: ASSFSGSTDTQY
J: TRBJ2-3
D: -
V: TRBV27
size: -

CDR3: ASSKAQSKRQGAYTEAF
J: TRBJ1-1
D: -
V: TRBV21-1
size: -

CDR3: ASSMDSQFGTIY
J: TRBJ1-3
D: -
V: TRBV19
size: -

CDR3: ASSQEGGSYNEQF
J: TRBJ2-1
D: -
V: TRBV4-3
size: -

CDR3: ASSLPGTTYETTEAF
J: TRBJ1-1
D: -
V: TRBV28
size: -

CDR3: ASSKSRRGQEYTMEEKLF
J: TRBJ1-4
D: -
V: TRBV21-1
size: -

CDR3: ASSLVDPLIDEQF
J: TRBJ2-1
D: -
V: TRBV7-2
size: -

CDR3: ASGSGGQGGELF
J: TRBJ2-2
D: TRBD2
V: TRBV6-5
size: once

CDR3: ASTWTTTGNTEAF
J: TRBJ1-1
D: -
V: TRBV7-9
size: once

CDR3: ASSSGVAKNIQY
J: TRBJ2-4
D: -
V: TRBV6-6
size: -

CDR3: ASSFRTPYEQY
J: TRBJ2-7
D: -
V: TRBV28
size: few

CDR3: AGGFNQPQH
J: TRBJ1-5
D: -
V: TRBV19
size: few

CDR3: ASTSGEETQY
J: TRBJ2-5
D: TRBD2
V: TRBV28
size: -

CDR3: ASSIDRDRFYGYT
J: TRBJ1-2
D: TRBD1
V: TRBV19
size: -

CDR3: AISEPLGLRQVFSGYT
J: TRBJ1-2
D: -
V: TRBV10-3
size: -

CDR3: SVEEVGGAGYT
J: TRBJ1-2
D: -
V: TRBV29-1
size: -

CDR3: ASGLVQGVDGYT
J: TRBJ1-2
D: TRBD1
V: TRBV12-5
size: -

CDR3: STLGGSSYEQY
J: TRBJ2-7
D: -
V: TRBV29-1
size: few

CDR3: ASSQVSGGYEQY
J: TRBJ2-7
D: -
V: TRBV14
size: -

CDR3: SARDGFEAF
J: TRBJ1-1
D: -
V: TRBV20-1
size: -

CDR3: SVEDRDRGQETQY
J: TRBJ2-5
D: TRBD1
V: TRBV29-1
size: -

CDR3: ASSLAPGLAFEQY
J: TRBJ2-7
D: TRBD2
V: TRBV7-2
size: -

CDR3: ASMKTGLSNQPQH
J: TRBJ1-5
D: -
V: TRBV6-5
size: -

CDR3: ASRPGGRGYT
J: TRBJ1-2
D: -
V: TRBV28
size: once

CDR3: ASSSTGAATNEKLF
J: TRBJ1-4
D: -
V: TRBV9
size: -

CDR3: ASSLNEQF
J: TRBJ2-1
D: -
V: TRBV28
size: -

CDR3: ASSAGNTGELF
J: TRBJ2-2
D: -
V: TRBV10-1
size: -

CDR3: ASSAGTSDETQY
J: TRBJ2-5
D: TRBD2
V: TRBV5-4
size: -

CDR3: VWGMNTEAF
J: TRBJ1-1
D: -
V: TRBV30
size: -

CDR3: ASSLRQGNQPQH
J: TRBJ1-5
D: -
V: TRBV7-2
size: few

CDR3: ASSLTGIGYGYT
J: TRBJ1-2
D: TRBD1
V: TRBV7-2
size: -

CDR3: AVKQGSYNEQF
J: TRBJ2-1
D: -
V: TRBV2
size: -

CDR3: ASSLGGAAGNTIY
J: TRBJ1-3
D: -
V: TRBV5-4
size: once

CDR3: ASSLLARMNTEAF
J: TRBJ1-1
D: -
V: TRBV5-6
size: -

CDR3: ATGYPGSEYGYT
J: TRBJ1-2
D: -
V: TRBV15
size: -

CDR3: ASSSSLGELF
J: TRBJ2-2
D: -
V: TRBV28
size: -

CDR3: ASSRVRVDSYNEQF
J: TRBJ2-1
D: -
V: TRBV18
size: -